Detailed here is one T cell receptor beta chain. What it binds is unknown. Everyone who donated was a Caucasian adult who lived in Nashville, Tennessee. The data belong to a study of shared clonotypes between healthy human individuals. Genomic DNA per cell subset filled all wells of several immunoSEQ plates. The DNA input per sorted-subset replicate PCR was roughly 0.2 ug, corresponding to 25,000 to 30,000 T cell genomes. Assay: immunoSEQ multiplex PCR; the TCRdb copy retains only in-frame clones and omits some. The sample gives some 2.4 million clones, roughly 93% of which show up once; more than 0.35% is in the top ten. Study outcomes and limitations: The study found about 5% of naive CD4 clonotypes shared across a few donors.

The CDR3 is 15 residues long. The germline V and J ends were trimmed by 0 bases and 7 bases, with 13 bases remaining between them. CDR1 is SGHRS, CDR2 YFSETQ, per germline. The gene calls are TRBV5-1 and TRBJ1-4; D gene ambiguous. The source is a man between 18 and 35 years old in good health. Some clones in this sample may be carry-over from other donors' samples. The specimen was naive CD4+ T cells from PBMCs. The subset here: CD45RA+ positively selected. The CDR3 bases are TGCGCCAGCAGCTTGGACAGTAGGTTGGGTGAAAAACTGTTTTTT. Its protein is CASSLDSRLGEKLFF.